This T cell receptor beta chain was recovered during a study of CXCR3-negative and CXCR3-positive naive CD8 T cells. Looking at the study overall: A total of 110 million to 150 million TRB reads was generated, with about 1.5 +/- 0.3 million per library.

Looked up from germline, CDR1 is SGHVS and CDR2 is FQNEAQ. This CDR3 is built from 16 residues. UMI-tagged TRB cDNA libraries were built via 5' RACE. With the 5' RACE reads reprocessed, TCRdb shows one record per CDR3 protein and no DNA. The table for this sample gives 150,000 or so distinct CDR3 sequences. The chain links TRBV7-8 to TRBJ2-5; TCRdb indicates TRBD1, and absent DNA this call remains unverified. The receptor was derived from a human donor in good health. Some clones in this sample may be carry-over from other donors' samples. Input material: naive CXCR3- CD8+ T cells from blood. Subset of the sample: CD45RO-CCR7+CD27+CD95- naive CD8+ T cells lacking CXCR3 (TNR3-). The CDR3 reads CASSPADRGLGETQYF.